This T cell receptor beta chain appears in the sequencing data of a study of blood T cell dynamics during melanoma immunotherapy. Study as a whole: Patients with metastatic melanoma got pembrolizumab or nivolumab-ipilimumab as first-line care. Regarding the study as a whole: At W3, later disease-control patients showed bifurcated PBMC repertoire changes, unlike progressors.

This table comes from immunoSEQ multiplex PCR, and its TCRdb copy is limited to in-frame clones, with some not included. Found here are some 9,800 clones, about 85% of them singletons; the top ten hold around 4%. Time point of the sample: week 3, after first cycle of checkpoint inhibitor. Comment on this clone: Its specificity is unknown.

This receptor was taken from a human donor with melanoma. Sequenced here: blood, sampled from a patient treated with checkpoint blockade.

The CDR3 reads CASSSLPQGAGGYTF. DNA for the CDR3: TGTGCCAGCAGTTCTCTCCCCCAGGGGGCTGGTGGCTACACCTTC. The rearrangement links TRBV28 to TRBJ1-2; 8 nucleotides match TRBD1. The CDR3 consists of 15 residues. V lost 4 bases to trimming and J lost 7 bases; unmatched junction nucleotides: 11. Germline values: CDR1 MDHEN, CDR2 SYDVKM.